Listed below are T cell receptor beta chains from one sample, sequenced in a study of blood T cell repertoires in COVID-19. Profiling relied on immunoSEQ multiplex PCR, and the TCRdb table lists in-frame clones only, not all of them. The sample includes a few hundred thousand clones, 70% to 90% of them seen just once. The sequencing sample was made of PBMCs or T cells enriched from blood (not recorded which). These receptors were obtained from a middle-aged woman with acute COVID-19. CDR3s include the opening cysteine and the closing phenylalanine or tryptophan. The D gene is left open where the match is weak. A row's size may be missing; if present it is once, few, many or a size class.

clone_size	v_call	d_call	j_call	cdr3_nt	cdr3_aa
-	TRBV7-2	TRBD2	TRBJ2-3	TGTGCCAGCAGCTTAGACATAGCGGGGCGGGCGTATTTT	CASSLDIAGRAYF
-	TRBV20-1	-	TRBJ1-2	TGCAGTGCTAATACCGGCTATGGCTACACCTTC	CSANTGYGYTF
-	TRBV30	-	TRBJ1-1	TGTGCCTGGAGTTCCATCAGGGGGAACACTGAAGCTTTCTTT	CAWSSIRGNTEAFF
-	TRBV5-1	-	TRBJ2-7	TGCGCCAGCAGCTCGGTCCTCGTTAGAAAAGCCGACGAGCAGTACTTC	CASSSVLVRKADEQYF
few	TRBV30	TRBD1	TRBJ1-2	TGTGCCTGGATGGGACAGGGGGCAAGCCACTATGGCTACACCTTC	CAWMGQGASHYGYTF
-	TRBV5-4	TRBD1	TRBJ1-1	TGTGCCAGCAGTCTAGACAGGGGAGGGGAAGCTTTCTTT	CASSLDRGGEAFF
-	TRBV28	-	TRBJ1-6	TGTGCCAGCAGTTTAGGACTAATGAGGTCATCTAATTCACCCCTCCACTTT	CASSLGLMRSSNSPLHF
few	TRBV4-1	-	TRBJ1-5	TGCGCCAGCAGCCAAGAGGAGCGTAGCAATCAGCCCCAGCATTTT	CASSQEERSNQPQHF
-	TRBV6-4	TRBD1	TRBJ2-2	TGTGCCAGCAGTGACGAGAAGGGACAGGGGTCCACCGGGGAGCTGTTTTTT	CASSDEKGQGSTGELFF
-	TRBV12-3/TRBV12-4	-	TRBJ1-5	TGTGCCAGCACACATAACGATCAGCCCCAGCATTTT	CASTHNDQPQHF
-	TRBV5-4	TRBD1	TRBJ1-2	TGTGCCAGCAGGCGGGACAGGGGAAAGAGGAATGGCTACACCTTC	CASRRDRGKRNGYTF
-	TRBV5-1	-	TRBJ2-2	TGCGCCAGCGGGTACGGGGAAATCGGGGAGCTGTTTTTT	CASGYGEIGELFF
-	TRBV15	TRBD1	TRBJ2-2	TGTGCCACCAGCAGAGATCTTCTGGGACAGGGGGCGACCGGGGAGCTGTTTTTT	CATSRDLLGQGATGELFF
few	TRBV15	-	TRBJ1-1	TGTGCCACCAGCAGACGGGTAAACACTGAAGCTTTCTTT	CATSRRVNTEAFF
-	TRBV9	-	TRBJ2-5	TGTGCCAGCAGCGTAGGGCAGGCTGGAGAGACCCAGTACTTC	CASSVGQAGETQYF
-	TRBV3-1/TRBV3-2	TRBD1	TRBJ1-2	TGTGCCAGCAGCCGATGGACAGGGGATGGCTACACCTTC	CASSRWTGDGYTF
-	TRBV5-1	-	TRBJ1-5	TGCGCCAGCAGCTTTACCTCAGGGGATCCCCAGCATTTT	CASSFTSGDPQHF
-	TRBV18	TRBD1	TRBJ2-5	TGTGCCAGCTCAGCCCGGGACAGGGAGTGGGATGAGACCCAGTACTTC	CASSARDREWDETQYF
-	TRBV24-1	-	TRBJ2-5	TGTGCCACCAGTGATAAGAGGTTTAGCGCCCAACAAGAGACCCAGTACTTC	CATSDKRFSAQQETQYF
-	TRBV7-2	-	TRBJ1-5	TGTGCCAGCAGCGCCCCAGGCCAGCCCCAGCATTTT	CASSAPGQPQHF
-	TRBV5-1	-	TRBJ1-3	TGCGCCAGCAGCTTGAGTCAGGCCTCTGGAAACACCATATATTTT	CASSLSQASGNTIYF
once	TRBV19	-	TRBJ1-3	TGTGCCAGTACTATACGAGCCAACTCTGGAAACACCATATATTTT	CASTIRANSGNTIYF
few	TRBV7-9	-	TRBJ1-5	TGTGCCAGCAGCTTGACAGAGACCAATCAGCCCCAGCATTTT	CASSLTETNQPQHF
-	TRBV6-2/TRBV6-3	TRBD2	TRBJ2-5	TGTGCCAGCAGTCTACCCGGGAGGGTGGAGACCCAGTACTTC	CASSLPGRVETQYF
many	TRBV6-4	-	TRBJ2-6	TGTGCCAGCAGTGACGACAGCTCTGGGGCCAACGTCCTGACTTTC	CASSDDSSGANVLTF
once	TRBV7-2	TRBD1	TRBJ2-5	TGTGCCAGCAGCTTAGAGGGGGCGCGGGAGACCCAGTACTTC	CASSLEGARETQYF
-	TRBV10-3	-	TRBJ1-4	TGTGCCATCAGTAGCGGCAGGGAGGCTGAAAAACTGTTTTTT	CAISSGREAEKLFF
-	TRBV11-1	-	TRBJ2-7	TGTGCCAGCAGCTTAGGGGCAGGGAACGAGCAGTACTTC	CASSLGAGNEQYF
-	TRBV7-6	TRBD2	TRBJ2-7	TGTGCCAGCAGCTCATCGCGGGAGGGGTTCGGGACCTCCTACGAGCAGTACTTC	CASSSSREGFGTSYEQYF
-	TRBV2	TRBD1	TRBJ1-2	TGTGCCAGCAGCTCACGGGGGACAGGCAACTATGGCTACACCTTC	CASSSRGTGNYGYTF
-	TRBV15	TRBD1	TRBJ1-6	TGTGCCACCAGCAGCGACAGGGGGCTAACACCCCTCCACTTT	CATSSDRGLTPLHF
-	TRBV20-1	-	TRBJ2-3	TGCAGTGCTAGTCCCGCGGGGACAGATACGCAGTATTTT	CSASPAGTDTQYF
-	TRBV19	-	TRBJ2-7	TGTGCCAGTAGTATGGAGGAGCGGGCGCGGGAGCAGTACTTC	CASSMEERAREQYF
-	TRBV4-2	-	TRBJ1-6	TGTGCCAGCAGCCCAACAAGTAATTCACCCCTCCACTTT	CASSPTSNSPLHF
-	TRBV28	-	TRBJ2-2	TGTGCCAGCAGTGTCAGTCCCGGGGAGCTGTTTTTT	CASSVSPGELFF
many	TRBV7-2	-	TRBJ1-2	TGTGCCAGCATAGGGGCGCCCCTGGGCTATGGCTACACCTTC	CASIGAPLGYGYTF
-	TRBV2	-	TRBJ1-1	TGTGCCAGCACCCCCGAGGGTGGTACTGAAGCTTTCTTT	CASTPEGGTEAFF
-	TRBV28	-	TRBJ2-4	TGTGCCAGCAGTTTACGGGGGGCCGGAGAAAACATTCAGTACTTC	CASSLRGAGENIQYF
few	TRBV7-9	-	TRBJ1-6	TGTGCCAGCAGCCCAGGGGTTGCTTCACCCCTCCACTTT	CASSPGVASPLHF
-	TRBV2	TRBD1	TRBJ1-1	TGTGCCAGCAGCCCCAAACGGACAGGCGCCACTGAAGCTTTCTTT	CASSPKRTGATEAFF
-	TRBV24-1	TRBD1	TRBJ1-5	TGTGCCACCAGCGCTACAGGGGGCTTCAATCAGCCCCAGCATTTT	CATSATGGFNQPQHF
-	TRBV30	TRBD2	TRBJ2-3	TGTGCCTCAATCTCGACGGGGGGTCGTGCAGATACGCAGTATTTT	CASISTGGRADTQYF
-	TRBV29-1	TRBD1	TRBJ2-1	TGCAGCTCCGCCGGGACAGCCAACTCCTACAATGAGCAGTTCTTC	CSSAGTANSYNEQFF
-	TRBV5-1	-	TRBJ2-7	TGCGCCAGCAGCTACGGGACAGCGGCGGGGGAGCAGTACTTC	CASSYGTAAGEQYF
-	TRBV5-4	TRBD2	TRBJ2-1	TGTGCCAGCAGCTCCGGGGGGGCCGAACCGTTCTTC	CASSSGGAEPFF
-	TRBV9	-	TRBJ1-1	TGTGCCAGCAGCGTAGAGGGCAGGGCCGAGAACACTGAAGCTTTCTTT	CASSVEGRAENTEAFF
-	TRBV3-1/TRBV3-2	TRBD1	TRBJ1-6	TGTGCCAGCAGCCAAGACCCAACAGGGGGCTATTCACCCCTCCACTTT	CASSQDPTGGYSPLHF
-	TRBV11-1	-	TRBJ1-1	TGTGCCAGCAGCTTTAAGGGGGAGACTGAAGCTTTCTTT	CASSFKGETEAFF
-	TRBV19	-	TRBJ2-1	TGTGCCAGTACCGTGACTAGGACGACCTACAATGAGCAGTTCTTC	CASTVTRTTYNEQFF
few	TRBV11-2	-	TRBJ1-1	TGTGCCAGCAGCTCGAATCCGGGCACTGAAGCTTTCTTT	CASSSNPGTEAFF
once	TRBV28	-	TRBJ2-6	TGTGCCAGCCAGGCTGGGGCCAACGTCCTGACTTTC	CASQAGANVLTF
-	TRBV5-1	-	TRBJ1-4	TGCGCCAGCAGCGTACAGACAGCGGGGAATGAAAAACTGTTTTTT	CASSVQTAGNEKLFF
-	TRBV5-4	-	TRBJ1-2	TGTGCCAGCAGCTTGCAGCAGGGCAATTCATATGGCTACACCTTC	CASSLQQGNSYGYTF
-	TRBV5-1	-	TRBJ2-7	TGCGCCAGCAGCTTGGCCGGAGGGGCGATGAGCTCCTACGAGCAGTACTTC	CASSLAGGAMSSYEQYF
once	TRBV5-1	-	TRBJ1-4	TGCGCCAGCAGCTTGGCTGGTACATTGAAGACTAATGAAAAACTGTTTTTT	CASSLAGTLKTNEKLFF
-	TRBV9	TRBD1	TRBJ1-3	TGTGCCAGCAGCGGGGAAGGGACAGGGGTCATATATTTT	CASSGEGTGVIYF
-	TRBV2	TRBD1	TRBJ1-1	TGTGCCAGCAGGATACGGGACAGGGACACTGAAGCTTTCTTT	CASRIRDRDTEAFF
-	TRBV4-3	TRBD2	TRBJ2-2	TGCGCCAGCAGCCAAGGTGGGGGGGTTACCGGGGAGCTGTTTTTT	CASSQGGGVTGELFF
-	TRBV19	TRBD2	TRBJ2-2	TGTGCCAGTAGTACCCTAGCGGACACCGGGGAGCTGTTTTTT	CASSTLADTGELFF
-	TRBV29-1	TRBD1	TRBJ1-2	TGCAGCGTTGTGGGGACAGGGCGGGGCTACACCTTC	CSVVGTGRGYTF